One and the same sample provided the 21 T cell receptor beta chains below, sequenced in a study of blood T cell repertoires in COVID-19. Method: immunoSEQ multiplex PCR; TCRdb's copy keeps in-frame clones and lacks some. This table holds around 120,000 clones, over 75% found once. Sample: peripheral blood. These receptors originate from a human donor with active COVID-19. The donor label of this sample is uncertain.

The table lists this clone with a count of one. This chain uses TRBV28 with TRBJ2-5; possibly TRBD1 for D (5 bases). V was cut by 3 bases and J by 1 base, with 12 bases left in between. The CDR3 has 15 amino acids. Germline V gene sequence: CDR1 MDHEN, CDR2 SYDVKM. The CDR3 spells CASSFAFTGQETQYF. The CDR3 nucleotides read TGTGCCAGCAGTTTTGCTTTTACAGGCCAAGAGACCCAGTACTTC. The variable domain in full, completed from reference TRBV28 and TRBJ2-5, reads DVKVTQSSRYLVKRTGEKVFLECVQDMDHENMFWYRQDPGLGLRLIYFSYDVKMKEKGDIPEGYSVSREKKERFSLILESASTNQTSMYLCASSFAFTGQETQYFGPGTRLLVL.

The chain combines TRBV7-9 with TRBJ2-7; tentative D call: TRBD1 (5 bases). V lost 6 bases to trimming and J lost 3 bases, with 9 bases between them. Per the germline V gene, CDR1 is SEHNR and CDR2 is FQNEAQ (reference sequence). The CDR3 runs 12 residues. The CDR3 coding sequence is TGTGCCAGCAGTTTGGACAACTACGAGCAGTACTTC. This codes for CASSLDNYEQYF.

J is TRBJ1-4 and V is TRBV6-1; no reliable D call. Germline loops: CDR1 MNHNS, CDR2 SASEGT. V was cut by 0 bases and J by 8 bases, with 13 bases left in between. The CDR3 is made up of 15 amino acids. The CDR3 DNA follows: TGTGCCAGCAGTGAAGCAAGGCGGATACTGGAAAAACTGTTTTTT. Its translation is CASSEARRILEKLFF.

This clone was observed a single time. The chain recombines TRBV28 with TRBJ1-5, with D perhaps TRBD1 (5 bases). CDR1 is MDHEN and CDR2 is SYDVKM in the germline V gene. CDR3 length: 16 amino acids. V lost 6 bases and J lost 5, with 20 bases in between. CDR3 residues: CASSPNPIGGDQPQHF. In nucleotides, the CDR3 is TGTGCCAGCAGCCCTAATCCGATCGGGGGGGATCAGCCCCAGCATTTT.

The chain has TRBV5-1 and TRBJ1-1; tentatively, D is TRBD1 (5 bases). This CDR3 is built from 15 residues. CDR1 and CDR2 (germline): SGHRS, YFSETQ. V lost 0 bases, J lost 0 bases, and 9 bases lay in between. The CDR3 sequence: CASSLVEGMNTEAFF. CDR3 coding DNA: TGCGCCAGCAGCTTGGTGGAGGGGATGAACACTGAAGCTTTCTTT.

This clone was counted a single time. The chain uses TRBV7-2 and TRBJ2-5; 7 bases are a match to TRBD2. CDR3 length: 17 amino acids. Germline assignment: CDR1 SGHTA and CDR2 FQGNSA. Trimming cost V 1 base and J 2 bases; bases outside gene matches: 10. The CDR3, as DNA: TGTGCCAGCAGCTTAGGGGGGAGGGTGCGGCAACAAGAGACCCAGTACTTC. Translation gives CASSLGGRVRQQETQYF.

The rearrangement links TRBV7-3 to TRBJ2-6, with D unclear. The CDR3 loop spans 16 amino acids. Germline V gene lookup returns CDR1 SGHTA and CDR2 FQGTGA. V dropped 1 base and J dropped 0 bases, with 7 bases sitting between them. CDR3 in amino acids: CASSLISGSGANVLTF. Here the CDR3 DNA reads TGTGCCAGCAGCTTAATATCGGGCTCTGGGGCCAACGTCCTGACTTTC.

CDR3 in amino acids: CASSQPDREDQPQHF. For the CDR3, the DNA is TGTGCCAGCAGCCAACCCGACAGGGAGGATCAGCCCCAGCATTTT. V gene TRBV4-2 combines with J gene TRBJ1-5; 7 bases fit TRBD1. CDR1 and CDR2 (germline): LGHNA, YNFKEQ. V lost 2 bases, J lost 5 bases, and 6 bases stayed unmatched. The CDR3 runs 15 residues.

J is TRBJ1-3 and V is TRBV9, with 10 bases matching TRBD1. Germline V gene data show CDR1 as SGDLS and CDR2 as YYNGEE. V dropped 2 bases and J dropped 7; count of bases not matched to a gene: 6. The CDR3 totals 15 residues. The CDR3 DNA sequence: TGTGCCAGCAGCGTGACGGGACAGGGGCTGAACACCATATATTTT. This codes for CASSVTGQGLNTIYF.

The chain recombines TRBV28 with TRBJ1-5; D gene unclear. The germline V gene has CDR1 MDHEN and CDR2 SYDVKM. This CDR3 spans 12 amino acids. Trimming left V 3 bases short and J 2 bases short, with 2 bases between. The CDR3 bases are TGTGCCAGCAGTTTCGGCAATCAGCCCCAGCATTTT. Translating gives CASSFGNQPQHF.

V and J are TRBV19 and TRBJ2-5, with 8 bases that match TRBD2. The V segment lost 7 bases and the J segment 4 bases; nucleotides outside the gene matches: 11. The CDR3 spans 15 residues. CDR1 is LNHDA, CDR2 SQIVND, per germline (reference sequence). The CDR3 region is CASTPVGGAGETQYF. DNA for the CDR3: TGTGCCAGTACCCCGGTCGGGGGGGCCGGAGAGACCCAGTACTTC.

The chain carries TRBV4-3 and TRBJ2-7; 9 bases are a match to TRBD2. Germline V lookup: CDR1 LGHNA, CDR2 YSLEER. J was trimmed by 5 bases and V by 0 bases; bases with no gene match: 8. The CDR3 totals 16 residues. This CDR3 reads CASSQDARGGPNEQYF. The CDR3 coding sequence is TGCGCCAGCAGCCAAGACGCGCGGGGGGGACCGAACGAGCAGTACTTC.

The gene calls are TRBV7-8 and TRBJ2-5; TRBD2 matches at 8 bases. With V trimmed by 4 bases and J by 2 bases, 6 bases remained unmatched. Per the germline V gene, CDR1 is SGHVS and CDR2 is FQNEAQ. The CDR3 sequence is 15 residues long. In DNA, the CDR3 is TGTGCCAGCAGCTCAGCCGGGACTAGGCAAGAGACCCAGTACTTC. This gives the protein CASSSAGTRQETQYF.

The CDR3 DNA reads TGTGCCAGCAGCCCCCTCCCGGGGTCCCATGGAGGAAACACCATATATTTT. It translates to CASSPLPGSHGGNTIYF. V and J are TRBV4-2 and TRBJ1-3; D not resolved. Germline CDR1 LGHNA, CDR2 YNFKEQ. Trimming stripped 4 bases from V and 4 bases from J, with 20 bases between. There are 17 residues in the CDR3.

The V gene is TRBV18, the J gene TRBJ2-1; D perhaps matches TRBD1 (5 bases). Germline CDR1 KGHSH, CDR2 LQKENI. The germline V and J ends were trimmed by 5 bases and 7 bases, with 21 bases remaining between them. The CDR3 is made up of 16 amino acids. This chain's CDR3 is CASSSEQRSGPNEQFF. Here the CDR3 DNA reads TGTGCCAGCTCATCAGAACAGAGGTCAGGGCCAAATGAGCAGTTCTTC.

The chain combines TRBV7-9 with TRBJ2-7; 10 bases fit TRBD1. Trimming at V came to 1 base and at J to 7 bases, leaving 10 bases not matched to a gene. The length of the CDR3 is 16 residues. Germline-derived CDR1 and CDR2 are SEHNR and FQNEAQ (reference sequence). CDR3 sequence: CASSLEPGTGAVEQYF. CDR3 nucleotides: TGTGCCAGCAGCTTAGAACCCGGGACAGGGGCAGTTGAGCAGTACTTC.

This clone appeared once. The chain recombines TRBV19 with TRBJ2-1; D not resolved. The germline V gene encodes CDR1 LNHDA and CDR2 SQIVND (reference sequence). The CDR3 has 12 amino acids. Trimming cost V 1 base and J 8 bases, with 6 bases left between them. In DNA form, the CDR3 reads TGTGCCAGTAGTATAGTATTTCATGAGCAGTTCTTC. This encodes CASSIVFHEQFF. The full variable domain, its missing parts supplied by reference TRBV19 and TRBJ2-1, is DGGITQSPKYLFRKEGQNVTLSCEQNLNHDAMYWYRQDPGQGLRLIYYSQIVNDFQKGDIAEGYSVSREKKESFPLTVTSAQKNPTAFYLCASSIVFHEQFFGPGTRLTVL.

This clone has a handful of counts. The rearrangement joins TRBV10-3 to TRBJ1-3; 12 nucleotides align to TRBD1. V trimming: 11 bases; J trimming: 3 bases; junction bases outside the gene matches: 11. Germline V gene data show CDR1 as ENHRY and CDR2 as SYGVKD. The CDR3 contains 16 residues. The CDR3, as DNA: TGTGCCTCCGAAAGGGACAGGGGGCTGGTTGGAAACACCATATATTTT. It translates to CASERDRGLVGNTIYF.

In its sample, this clone was seen a few times. V is TRBV27 and J is TRBJ2-7; TRBD1 matches at 7 bases. This CDR3 is built from 14 residues. V dropped 6 bases and J dropped 3; count of bases not matched to a gene: 8. The germline gives CDR1 MNHEY, CDR2 SMNVEV (reference sequence). CDR3 sequence reads: CASRGKAGGYEQYF. The CDR3 bases are TGTGCCAGCAGAGGAAAAGCAGGGGGCTACGAGCAGTACTTC.

The rearrangement uses TRBV5-1 and TRBJ1-2; 7 nucleotides align to TRBD1. The trim removed 4 bases at V and 8 bases at J, leaving 5 bases unmatched. The CDR3 loop spans 12 amino acids. Germline V gene sequence: CDR1 SGHRS, CDR2 YFSETQ. As DNA, the CDR3 is TGCGCCAGCAGCCCTTCAGGGGGAGGCTACACCTTC. Amino acid sequence: CASSPSGGGYTF.

This clone has only a few counts. The chain combines TRBV12-3 or TRBV12-4 with TRBJ2-3, with D unclear. Trimming took 1 base from V and 4 from J, leaving 6 bases between them. This CDR3 region has 13 residues. CDR3 amino acids: CASSLGQADTQYF. The CDR3 DNA reads as TGTGCCAGCAGTTTAGGACAAGCAGATACGCAGTATTTT.